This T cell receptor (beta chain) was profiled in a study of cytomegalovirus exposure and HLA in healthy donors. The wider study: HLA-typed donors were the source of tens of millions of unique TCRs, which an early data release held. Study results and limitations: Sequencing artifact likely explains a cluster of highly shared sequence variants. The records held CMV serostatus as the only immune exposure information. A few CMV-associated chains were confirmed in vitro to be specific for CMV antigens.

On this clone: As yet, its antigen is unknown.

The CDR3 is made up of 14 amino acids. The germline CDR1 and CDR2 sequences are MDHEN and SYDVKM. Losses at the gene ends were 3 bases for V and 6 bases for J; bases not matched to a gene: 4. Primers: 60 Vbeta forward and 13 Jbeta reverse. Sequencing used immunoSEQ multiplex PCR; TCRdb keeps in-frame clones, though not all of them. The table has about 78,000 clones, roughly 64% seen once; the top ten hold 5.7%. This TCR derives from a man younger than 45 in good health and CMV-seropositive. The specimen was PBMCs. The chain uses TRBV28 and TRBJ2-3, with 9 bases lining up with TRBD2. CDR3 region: CASSFLAGTDTQYF. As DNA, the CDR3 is TGTGCCAGCAGTTTTCTAGCGGGGACGGATACGCAGTATTTT.